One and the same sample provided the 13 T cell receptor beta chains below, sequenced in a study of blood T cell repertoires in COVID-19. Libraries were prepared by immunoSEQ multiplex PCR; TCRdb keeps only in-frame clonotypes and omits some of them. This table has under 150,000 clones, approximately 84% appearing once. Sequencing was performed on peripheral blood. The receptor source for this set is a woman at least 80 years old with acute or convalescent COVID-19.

The CDR3 DNA follows: TGTGCCAGTAGTATGGGCCTCCTGAACACTGAAGCTTTCTTT. This encodes CASSMGLLNTEAFF. This rearrangement joins TRBV19 to TRBJ1-1; no firm D call. CDR1 is LNHDA, CDR2 SQIVND, per germline (reference sequence). The CDR3 is 14 amino acids. V was shortened by 3 bases and J by 0 bases, with 8 bases between the two germline ends. Together with reference TRBV19 and TRBJ1-1, the CDR3 gives the full variable domain: DGGITQSPKYLFRKEGQNVTLSCEQNLNHDAMYWYRQDPGQGLRLIYYSQIVNDFQKGDIAEGYSVSREKKESFPLTVTSAQKNPTAFYLCASSMGLLNTEAFFGQGTRLTVV.

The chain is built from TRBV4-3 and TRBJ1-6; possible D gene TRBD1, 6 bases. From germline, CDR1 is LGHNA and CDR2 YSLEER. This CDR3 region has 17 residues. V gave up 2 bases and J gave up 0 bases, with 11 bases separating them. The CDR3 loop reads CASSQYPDSSYNSPLHF. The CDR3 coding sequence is TGCGCCAGCAGCCAATACCCGGACAGCTCCTATAATTCACCCCTCCACTTT.

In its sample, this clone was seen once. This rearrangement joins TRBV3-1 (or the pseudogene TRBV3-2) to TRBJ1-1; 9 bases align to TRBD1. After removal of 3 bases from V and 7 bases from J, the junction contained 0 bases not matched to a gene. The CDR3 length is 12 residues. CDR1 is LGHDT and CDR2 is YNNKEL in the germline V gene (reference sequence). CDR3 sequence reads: CASSQGQGEAFF. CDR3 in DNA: TGTGCCAGCAGCCAGGGACAGGGTGAAGCTTTCTTT.

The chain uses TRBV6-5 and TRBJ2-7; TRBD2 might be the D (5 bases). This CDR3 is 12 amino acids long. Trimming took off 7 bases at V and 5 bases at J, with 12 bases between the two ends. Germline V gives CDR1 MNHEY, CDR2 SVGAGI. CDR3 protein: CASIRGFNEQYF. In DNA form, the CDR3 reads TGTGCCAGCATCCGAGGGTTCAACGAGCAGTACTTC.

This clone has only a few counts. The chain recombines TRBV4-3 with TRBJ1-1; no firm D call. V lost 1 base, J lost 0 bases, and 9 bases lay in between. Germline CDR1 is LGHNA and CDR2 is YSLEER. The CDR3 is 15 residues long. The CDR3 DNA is TGCGCCAGCAGCCAAGGGGCAGCCATGAACACTGAAGCTTTCTTT. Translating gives CASSQGAAMNTEAFF.

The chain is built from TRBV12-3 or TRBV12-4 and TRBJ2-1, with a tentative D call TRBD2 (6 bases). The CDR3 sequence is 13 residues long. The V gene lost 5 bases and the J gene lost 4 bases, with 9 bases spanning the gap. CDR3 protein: CASSRGVYNEQFF. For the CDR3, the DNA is TGTGCCAGCAGTCGCGGGGTTTACAATGAGCAGTTCTTC.

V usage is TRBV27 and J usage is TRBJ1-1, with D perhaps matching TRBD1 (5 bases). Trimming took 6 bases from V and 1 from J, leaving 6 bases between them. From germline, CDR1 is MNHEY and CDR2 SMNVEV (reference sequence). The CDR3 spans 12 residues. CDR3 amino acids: CASRTENTEAFF. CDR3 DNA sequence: TGTGCCAGCAGGACAGAGAACACTGAAGCTTTCTTT.

The CDR3 loop is CAWTGTSGRLEQYF. Here the CDR3 DNA reads TGTGCCTGGACCGGGACTAGCGGGAGACTCGAGCAGTACTTC. The genes are TRBV30 and TRBJ2-7, with 14 bases that match TRBD2. V shed 4 bases and J 6 bases; nucleotides not matched to a gene: 5. Germline CDR1 is GTSNPN and CDR2 is SVGIG (reference sequence). The CDR3 sequence is 14 residues long.

CDR3 in amino acids: CASSQERSYNEQFF. The CDR3 coding sequence is TGCGCCAGCAGCCAAGAACGTAGTTACAATGAGCAGTTCTTC. The V gene is TRBV4-1, the J gene TRBJ2-1; D gene ambiguous. There are 14 residues in the CDR3. From germline, CDR1 is MGHRA and CDR2 YSYEKL. V was clipped by 0 bases and J by 4 bases, with 7 bases between them.

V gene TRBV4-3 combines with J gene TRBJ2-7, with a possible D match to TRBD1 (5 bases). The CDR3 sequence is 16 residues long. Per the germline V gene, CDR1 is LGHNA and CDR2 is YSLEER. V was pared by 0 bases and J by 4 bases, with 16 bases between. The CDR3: CASSQEGPGKGYEQYF. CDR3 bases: TGCGCCAGCAGCCAAGAGGGGCCAGGGAAGGGATACGAGCAGTACTTC.

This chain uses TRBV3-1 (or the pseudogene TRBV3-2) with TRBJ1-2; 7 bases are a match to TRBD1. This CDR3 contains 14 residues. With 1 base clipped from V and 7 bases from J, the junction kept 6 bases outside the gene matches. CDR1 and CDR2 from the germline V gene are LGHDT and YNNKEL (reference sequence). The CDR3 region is CASSQVQGRGGYTF. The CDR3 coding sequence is TGTGCCAGCAGCCAAGTACAGGGGCGTGGTGGCTACACCTTC.

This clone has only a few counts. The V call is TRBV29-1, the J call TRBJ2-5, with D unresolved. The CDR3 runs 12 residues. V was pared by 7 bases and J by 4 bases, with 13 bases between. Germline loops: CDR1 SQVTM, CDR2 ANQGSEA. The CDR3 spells CSGREARETQYF. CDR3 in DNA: TGCAGCGGACGTGAGGCTCGAGAGACCCAGTACTTC.

The CDR3 DNA sequence: TGTGCCAGTAGTGCCGCCCCGGGGGACTACGAGCAGTACTTC. The encoded protein is CASSAAPGDYEQYF. The genes are TRBV19 and TRBJ2-7, with D maybe TRBD2 (6 bases). The V and J ends lost 5 bases and 3 bases respectively, with 14 bases between them. CDR3 length equals 14 residues. Germline lookup yields CDR1 LNHDA and CDR2 SQIVND (reference sequence). The full variable domain, with the rest looked up from reference TRBV19 and TRBJ2-7, is DGGITQSPKYLFRKEGQNVTLSCEQNLNHDAMYWYRQDPGQGLRLIYYSQIVNDFQKGDIAEGYSVSREKKESFPLTVTSAQKNPTAFYLCASSAAPGDYEQYFGPGTRLTVT.